The 18 T cell receptor beta chains listed next were all sequenced from one sample in a study of T cell responses to AZD1222 COVID-19 vaccine. Generated by immunoSEQ multiplex PCR, the TCRdb table keeps only in-frame clones and is missing some. Among 85,000 to 100,000 clones listed, roughly 92% were seen once. The sequencing used peripheral blood, collected on day 0 of AZD1222 vaccination. These receptor sequences come from an adult in good health.

V gene TRBV4-3 combines with J gene TRBJ2-7; the D gene is possibly TRBD1 (5 bases). V was clipped by 2 bases and J by 7 bases, with 15 bases between them. Germline CDR1 reads LGHNA; CDR2 reads YSLEER. The CDR3 runs to 14 residues. In DNA form, the CDR3 reads TGCGCCAGCAGCCAATCCAGGGTCGGAAAAGAGCAGTACTTC. As protein: CASSQSRVGKEQYF.

The chain links TRBV5-1 to TRBJ1-2, with a tentative D call TRBD1 (6 bases). CDR3 length: 15 residues. V lost 4 bases to trimming and J lost 7 bases, with 20 bases between them. Germline CDR1 and CDR2: SGHRS and YFSETQ. In DNA form, the CDR3 reads TGCGCCAGCAGCCCTAGGCCGGCTGGGGGCGGTGGCTACACCTTC. Amino acid sequence: CASSPRPAGGGGYTF.

This clone was seen a single time. The genes are TRBV7-8 and TRBJ1-2; no reliable D call. Germline values: CDR1 SGHVS, CDR2 FQNEAQ. The CDR3 is 13 amino acids. V was pared by 5 bases and J by 2 bases, with 9 bases between. This CDR3 reads CASSRGRNYGYTF. The CDR3 DNA reads TGTGCCAGCAGCCGAGGACGGAACTATGGCTACACCTTC.

The V and J genes are TRBV6-6 and TRBJ2-7, with D tentatively TRBD1 or TRBD2 (5 bases each). The CDR3 covers 15 residues. Between the trimmed V and J ends, which lost 1 base and 7 bases, there was a span of 17 bases. CDR1 and CDR2 from the germline V gene are MNHNY and SVGAGI (reference sequence). CDR3 DNA: TGTGCCAGCAGTTACTATCGTAGGTCAGAGGGGGAGCAGTACTTC. Translating gives CASSYYRRSEGEQYF.

The chain carries TRBV11-1 and TRBJ2-2; possibly TRBD1 or TRBD2 for D (6 bases each). Germline lookup yields CDR1 SGHAT and CDR2 FQDESV (reference sequence). There are 13 residues in the CDR3. Deletions cut 5 bases from V and 7 bases from J, with 11 bases between. The CDR3 region has the DNA TGTGCCAGCAGCGCACAGGGAGGCGGGGAGCTGTTTTTT. Protein product: CASSAQGGGELFF.

Only one count was recorded for this clone. The V call is TRBV7-9, the J call TRBJ2-4, with D perhaps TRBD1 (5 bases). Germline V lookup: CDR1 SEHNR, CDR2 FQNEAQ (reference sequence). V was trimmed by 6 bases and J by 3 bases, leaving 15 bases between them. The CDR3 spans 15 residues. The CDR3: CASRGSQADKNIQYF. CDR3 nucleotide sequence: TGTGCCAGCAGGGGTTCACAGGCCGACAAAAACATTCAGTACTTC.

The rearrangement uses TRBV29-1 and TRBJ1-1; D gene ambiguous. Trimming shortened V by 4 bases and J by 1 base, and 7 bases separated the two germline ends. The CDR3 length is 12 residues. Germline V CDR1 and CDR2: SQVTM, ANQGSEA. The CDR3 sequence: CSVVWTNTEAFF. CDR3 DNA: TGCAGCGTTGTTTGGACGAACACTGAAGCTTTCTTT.

The rearrangement links TRBV19 to TRBJ2-7; 12 bases map to TRBD2. After removal of 6 bases from V and 4 bases from J, the junction contained 7 bases not matched to a gene. The germline gives CDR1 LNHDA, CDR2 SQIVND (reference sequence). This CDR3 has 15 residues. The CDR3: CASSPTSGRLYEQYF. In DNA form, the CDR3 reads TGTGCCAGTAGCCCGACTAGCGGGAGATTATACGAGCAGTACTTC.

This clone was picked up one time. This chain connects TRBV20-1 to TRBJ1-5, with D uncertain. CDR1 DFQATT and CDR2 SNEGSKA come from the germline V gene (reference sequence). V shed 3 bases and J shed 2 bases, with 11 bases lying between them. This CDR3 has 14 amino acids. The CDR3 spells CSASSRVGNQPQHF. For the CDR3, the DNA is TGCAGTGCTAGTTCTCGGGTGGGCAATCAGCCCCAGCATTTT.

The V call is TRBV29-1, the J call TRBJ2-5; D call uncertain. The CDR3 sequence is 13 residues long. Germline V CDR1 and CDR2: SQVTM, ANQGSEA. Trimming shortened V by 2 bases and J by 1 base, and 8 bases separated the two germline ends. The CDR3 bases are TGCAGCGTTGAACGCGAGTTCCAAGAGACCCAGTACTTC. This codes for CSVEREFQETQYF.

J is TRBJ1-2 and V is TRBV5-4; D unresolved. From germline, CDR1 is SGHNT and CDR2 YYREEE (reference sequence). V shed 2 bases and J shed 2 bases, with 10 bases lying between them. This CDR3 has 14 amino acids. The CDR3 DNA is TGTGCCAGCAGCTTAAGGCAGCCCAACTATGGCTACACCTTC. Translated: CASSLRQPNYGYTF.

The J gene is TRBJ1-5, the V gene TRBV5-6; D unresolved. The V end was cut by 0 bases, the J end by 4 bases, with 5 bases between. This CDR3 is 13 amino acids long. The V gene's germline CDR1 is SGHDT and CDR2 YYEEEE. The DNA for the CDR3 is TGTGCCAGCAGCTTGGCTCGGAATCAGCCCCAGCATTTT. Translation gives CASSLARNQPQHF.

The genes are TRBV20-1 and TRBJ1-1; no clear D. CDR1 is DFQATT and CDR2 is SNEGSKA in the germline V gene (reference sequence). V dropped 3 bases and J dropped 11 bases, with 10 bases sitting between them. The CDR3 spans 10 residues. Here the CDR3 reads CSASGWEAFF. CDR3 nucleotide sequence: TGCAGTGCTAGCGGATGGGAGGCTTTCTTT.

J is TRBJ1-4 and V is TRBV2; D is unresolved. In germline, CDR1 is SNHLY, CDR2 FYNNEI. This CDR3 has 16 residues. V was clipped by 0 bases and J by 3 bases, with 11 bases between them. CDR3: CASSEAGGAPNEKLFF. CDR3 in DNA: TGTGCCAGCAGTGAAGCAGGAGGCGCGCCTAATGAAAAACTGTTTTTT.

The gene calls are TRBV4-3 and TRBJ1-5; D gene ambiguous. Germline CDR1 reads LGHNA; CDR2 reads YSLEER. V was shortened by 0 bases and J by 7 bases, with 22 bases between the two germline ends. The CDR3 extends over 18 amino acids. DNA for the CDR3: TGCGCCAGCAGCCAAGAGTTAGAAGGTCCCCCTCGCGGGCAGCCCCAGCATTTT. Amino acid sequence: CASSQELEGPPRGQPQHF.

This clone has a single count. The V call is TRBV7-2, the J call TRBJ1-5, with TRBD1 as a possible D gene (5 bases). Trimming removed 5 bases from V and 0 bases from J, with 11 bases in between. The CDR3 runs 15 residues. Germline CDR1 reads SGHTA; CDR2 reads FQGNSA. The CDR3 reads CASSRDLNSNQPQHF. The CDR3 nucleotides are TGTGCCAGCAGCAGGGACCTAAATAGCAATCAGCCCCAGCATTTT.

J is TRBJ1-5 and V is TRBV29-1, with TRBD1 identical over 7 bases. This CDR3 is 13 amino acids long. J lost 4 bases, V lost 4 bases, and 4 bases had no gene match. Per germline, CDR1 SQVTM and CDR2 ANQGSEA. CDR3 bases: TGCAGCGTTGGACAGGGACAAAATCAGCCCCAGCATTTT. It yields the protein CSVGQGQNQPQHF.

J is TRBJ1-6 and V is TRBV7-9; 9 bases line up with TRBD1. Losses at the gene ends were 4 bases for V and 7 bases for J; bases not matched to a gene: 8. Germline values: CDR1 SEHNR, CDR2 FQNEAQ (reference sequence). This CDR3 is 16 amino acids long. The CDR3: CASSSPPGQGNSPLHF. CDR3 nucleotide sequence: TGTGCCAGCAGCTCGCCGCCGGGACAGGGAAATTCACCCCTCCACTTT.